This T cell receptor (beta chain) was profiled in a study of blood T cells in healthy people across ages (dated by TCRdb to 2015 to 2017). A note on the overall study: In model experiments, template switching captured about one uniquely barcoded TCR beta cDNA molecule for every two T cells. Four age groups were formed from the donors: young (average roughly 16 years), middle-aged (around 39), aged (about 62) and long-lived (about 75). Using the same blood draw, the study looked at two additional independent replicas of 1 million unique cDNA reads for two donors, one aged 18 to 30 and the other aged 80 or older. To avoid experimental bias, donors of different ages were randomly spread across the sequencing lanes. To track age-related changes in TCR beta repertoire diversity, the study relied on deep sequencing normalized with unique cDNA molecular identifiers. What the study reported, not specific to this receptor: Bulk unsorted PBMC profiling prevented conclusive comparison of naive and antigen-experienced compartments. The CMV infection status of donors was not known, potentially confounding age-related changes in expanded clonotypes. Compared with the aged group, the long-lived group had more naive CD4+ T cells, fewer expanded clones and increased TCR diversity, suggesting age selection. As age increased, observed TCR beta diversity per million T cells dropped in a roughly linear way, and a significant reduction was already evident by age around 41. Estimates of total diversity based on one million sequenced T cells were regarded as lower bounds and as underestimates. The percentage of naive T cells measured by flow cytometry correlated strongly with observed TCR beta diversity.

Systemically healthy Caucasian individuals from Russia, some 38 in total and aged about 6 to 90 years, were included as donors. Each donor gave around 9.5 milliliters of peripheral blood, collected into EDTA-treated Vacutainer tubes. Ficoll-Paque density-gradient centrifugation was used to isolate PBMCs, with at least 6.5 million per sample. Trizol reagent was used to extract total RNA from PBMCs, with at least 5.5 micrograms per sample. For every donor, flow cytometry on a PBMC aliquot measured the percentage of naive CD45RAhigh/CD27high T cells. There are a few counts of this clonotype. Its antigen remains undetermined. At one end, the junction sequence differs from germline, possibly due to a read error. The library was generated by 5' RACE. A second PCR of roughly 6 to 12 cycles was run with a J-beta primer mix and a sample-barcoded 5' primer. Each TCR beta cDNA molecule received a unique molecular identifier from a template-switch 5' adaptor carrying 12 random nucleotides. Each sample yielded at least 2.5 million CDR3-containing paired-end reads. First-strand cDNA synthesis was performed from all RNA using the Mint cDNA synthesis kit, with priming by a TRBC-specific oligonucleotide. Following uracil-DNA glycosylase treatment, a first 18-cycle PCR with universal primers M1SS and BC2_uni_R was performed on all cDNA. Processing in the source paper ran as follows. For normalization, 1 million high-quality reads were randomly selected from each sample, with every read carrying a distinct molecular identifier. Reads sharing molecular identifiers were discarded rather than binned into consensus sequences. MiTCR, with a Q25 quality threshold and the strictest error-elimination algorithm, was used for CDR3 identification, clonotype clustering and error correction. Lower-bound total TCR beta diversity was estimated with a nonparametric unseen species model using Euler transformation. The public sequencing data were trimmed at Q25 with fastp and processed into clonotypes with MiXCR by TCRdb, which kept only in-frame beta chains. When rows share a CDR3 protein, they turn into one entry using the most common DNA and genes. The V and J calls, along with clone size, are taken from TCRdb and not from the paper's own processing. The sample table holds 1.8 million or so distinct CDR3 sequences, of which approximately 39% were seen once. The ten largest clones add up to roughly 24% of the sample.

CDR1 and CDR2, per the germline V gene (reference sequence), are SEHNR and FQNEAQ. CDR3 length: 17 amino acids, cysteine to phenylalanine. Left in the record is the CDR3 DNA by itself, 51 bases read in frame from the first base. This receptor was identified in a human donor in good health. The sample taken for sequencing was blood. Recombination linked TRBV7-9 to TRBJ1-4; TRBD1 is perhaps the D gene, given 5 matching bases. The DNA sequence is TGTGCCAGCAACTTAGGGGCAGGGAATCCAACTAATGAAAAACTGTTTTTT. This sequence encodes CASNLGAGNPTNEKLFF.